These T cell receptor beta chains were read from a single sample in a study of T cells in localized non-small cell lung cancer. Libraries were prepared by immunoSEQ multiplex PCR; TCRdb keeps only in-frame clonotypes and omits some of them. The sample includes about 43,000 clones, roughly 90% of them seen just once. The material was PBMCs, obtained before any cancer treatment. The receptors stem from a woman between 35 and 70 years old with stage II lung adenocarcinoma. CDR3s include the opening cysteine and the closing phenylalanine or tryptophan. A D gene is named only where the DNA matches it firmly. Clone size is stated in some rows and not others, as once, few, many or a class when expanded.

cdr3_nt cdr3_aa v_call clone_size j_call d_call
TGTGCCAGCAGCCCCAGACAGGGTTTCGAGCAGTACTTC CASSPRQGFEQYF TRBV7-7 NA TRBJ2-7 TRBD1
TGTGCCAGCAGCCGACCGGGAGTAAACACTGAAGCTTTCTTT CASSRPGVNTEAFF TRBV11-2 few TRBJ1-1 NA
TGTGCCAGTAGTTCACAGGGGGTGGATGAAAAACTGTTTTTT CASSSQGVDEKLFF TRBV19 NA TRBJ1-4 TRBD1
TGTGCCAGCTCACCTACGGACAGGGGGGAGTATGGCTACACCTTC CASSPTDRGEYGYTF TRBV18 once TRBJ1-2 TRBD1
TGTGCCAGCTCCTACCCCAATAGCGATGAAGCTTTCTTT CASSYPNSDEAFF TRBV28 NA TRBJ1-1 NA
TGTGCCAGCAGTCCCCCGGGCCAAATTTCTGGAAACACCATATATTTT CASSPPGQISGNTIYF TRBV28 NA TRBJ1-3 NA
TGTGCCAGCAGCCTCAGGGGAAACCATGGCTACACCTTC CASSLRGNHGYTF TRBV27 NA TRBJ1-2 NA
TGCGCCAGCAGCCCCGGACAGGGTCCAAGCACAGATACGCAGTATTTT CASSPGQGPSTDTQYF TRBV5-1 NA TRBJ2-3 TRBD1
TGCGCCAGCAGCCAAGATTGGGGAACAGGGGACGGTGAAAAACTGTTTTTT CASSQDWGTGDGEKLFF TRBV4-1 NA TRBJ1-4 TRBD1
TGTGCCAGCAGCGTAGGAGGGGGCTACACCTTC CASSVGGGYTF TRBV9 NA TRBJ1-2 NA
TGTGCCAGCAGCCCGGACAGGGATGAGACTGAAGCTTTCTTT CASSPDRDETEAFF TRBV11-2 NA TRBJ1-1 TRBD1
TGTGCCATCAGTGGGTCGGGGCAGGGTATTAATTACGAGCAGTACTTC CAISGSGQGINYEQYF TRBV10-3 NA TRBJ2-7 NA
TGTGCCAGCAGTGTCCAGCGGGGTAGCTACGAGCAGTACTTC CASSVQRGSYEQYF TRBV2 NA TRBJ2-7 TRBD2
TGTGCCAGCAGCTCGGGACTAGCGGGGGCCTATGAGCAGTTCTTC CASSSGLAGAYEQFF TRBV7-2 NA TRBJ2-1 TRBD2
TGCGCCAGCAGCCAAGATCGGTGGGGGGGCACGAACTATGGCTACACCTTC CASSQDRWGGTNYGYTF TRBV4-1 NA TRBJ1-2 NA
TGTGCCAGCAGCCTAAAGGGGGGGAGCGGGAGTGGCAATGAGCAGTTCTTC CASSLKGGSGSGNEQFF TRBV7-9 NA TRBJ2-1 TRBD2
TGTGCCAGTAGAGATCCGGGGACAGGTTTTGGGTACTTC CASRDPGTGFGYF TRBV19 once TRBJ2-7 TRBD1
TGTGCCAGCAGATCAACAGGGGGCGGTGGCTACACCTTC CASRSTGGGGYTF TRBV11-2 NA TRBJ1-2 TRBD1
TGCGCCAGCAGCCCGCTGGGATATGAAGCTTTCTTT CASSPLGYEAFF TRBV5-1 NA TRBJ1-1 NA
TGTGCCAGCAGCGTAGATGTGGCAGGGACTGGAAACACCATATATTTT CASSVDVAGTGNTIYF TRBV9 NA TRBJ1-3 NA
TGTGCCAGCAGTGATCATCAGCAAGCTGGGGCCAACGTCCTGACTTTC CASSDHQQAGANVLTF TRBV28 NA TRBJ2-6 NA
TGCAGCGTTGATAGATCGACAGCCTATGGCTACACCTTC CSVDRSTAYGYTF TRBV29-1 NA TRBJ1-2 NA
TGTGCCAGCAGCCTTAGAAACATAGGGAACACTGAAGCTTTCTTT CASSLRNIGNTEAFF TRBV11-1 NA TRBJ1-1 NA
TGTGCCAGCAGTTTCTCAGGGGAGGAAAAACTGTTTTTT CASSFSGEEKLFF TRBV28 NA TRBJ1-4 NA
TGTGCCAGCACCCTAGCGAGAGGGGTTTCCGAGCAGTACTTC CASTLARGVSEQYF TRBV6-5 NA TRBJ2-7 NA
TGTGCCAGCATGGAGGGGCTCGACACCGGGGAGCTGTTTTTT CASMEGLDTGELFF TRBV27 NA TRBJ2-2 NA